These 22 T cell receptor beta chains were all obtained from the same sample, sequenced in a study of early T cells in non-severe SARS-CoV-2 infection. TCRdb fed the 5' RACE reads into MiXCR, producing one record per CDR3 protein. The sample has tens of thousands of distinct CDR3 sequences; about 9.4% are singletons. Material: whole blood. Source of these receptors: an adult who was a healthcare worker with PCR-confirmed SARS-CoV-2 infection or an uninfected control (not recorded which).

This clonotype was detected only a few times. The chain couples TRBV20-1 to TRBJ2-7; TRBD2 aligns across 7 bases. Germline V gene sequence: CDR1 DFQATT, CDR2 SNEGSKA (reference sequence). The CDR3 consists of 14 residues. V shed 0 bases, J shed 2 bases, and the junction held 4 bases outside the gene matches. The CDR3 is CSAREGSGTYEQYF. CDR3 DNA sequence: TGCAGTGCTAGAGAAGGGAGCGGGACCTACGAGCAGTACTTC.

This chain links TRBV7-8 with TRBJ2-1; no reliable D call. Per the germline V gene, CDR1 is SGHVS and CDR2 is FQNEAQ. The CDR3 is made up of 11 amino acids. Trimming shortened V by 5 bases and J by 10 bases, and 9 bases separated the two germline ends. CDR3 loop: CASSLFGEQFF. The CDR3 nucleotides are TGTGCCAGCAGCCTATTTGGGGAGCAGTTCTTC.

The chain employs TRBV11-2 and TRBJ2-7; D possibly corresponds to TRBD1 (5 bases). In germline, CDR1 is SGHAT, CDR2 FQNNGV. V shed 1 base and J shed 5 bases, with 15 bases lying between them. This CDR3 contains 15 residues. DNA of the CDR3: TGTGCCAGCAGCTTAGGCAGGGTATCCGATCACGAGCAGTACTTC. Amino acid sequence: CASSLGRVSDHEQYF.

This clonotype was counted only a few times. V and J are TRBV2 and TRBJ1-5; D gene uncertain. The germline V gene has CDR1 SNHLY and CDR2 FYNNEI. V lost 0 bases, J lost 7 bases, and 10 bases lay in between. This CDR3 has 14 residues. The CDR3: CASSEALRRQPQHF. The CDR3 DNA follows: TGTGCCAGCAGTGAAGCGCTTCGTAGGCAGCCCCAGCATTTT.

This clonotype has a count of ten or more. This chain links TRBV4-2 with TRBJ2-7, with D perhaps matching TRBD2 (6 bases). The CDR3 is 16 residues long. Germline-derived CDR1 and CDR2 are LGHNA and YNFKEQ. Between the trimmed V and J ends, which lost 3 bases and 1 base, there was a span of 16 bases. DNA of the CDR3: TGTGCCAGCAGCCAGAGGGGCGGGGTGGGATCCTACGAGCAGTACTTC. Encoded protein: CASSQRGGVGSYEQYF.

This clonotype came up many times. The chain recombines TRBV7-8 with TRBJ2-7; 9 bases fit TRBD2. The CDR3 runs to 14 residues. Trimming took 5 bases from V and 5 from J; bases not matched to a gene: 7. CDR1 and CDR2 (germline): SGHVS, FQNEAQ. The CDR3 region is CASSLGLARHEQYF. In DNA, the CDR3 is TGTGCCAGCAGCCTAGGACTAGCGAGGCACGAGCAGTACTTC.

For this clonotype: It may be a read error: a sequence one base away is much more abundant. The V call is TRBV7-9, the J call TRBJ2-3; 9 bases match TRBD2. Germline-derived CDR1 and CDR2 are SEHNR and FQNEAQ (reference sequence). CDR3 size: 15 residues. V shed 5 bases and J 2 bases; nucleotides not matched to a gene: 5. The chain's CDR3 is CASSVPGLATDTQYF. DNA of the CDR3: TGTGCCAGCAGCGTACCGGGACTAGCCACAGATACGCAGTATTTT.

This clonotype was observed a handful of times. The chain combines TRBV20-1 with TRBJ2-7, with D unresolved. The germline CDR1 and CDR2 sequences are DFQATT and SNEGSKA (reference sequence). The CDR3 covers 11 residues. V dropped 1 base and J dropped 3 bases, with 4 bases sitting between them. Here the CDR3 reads CSARVVYEQYF. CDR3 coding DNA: TGCAGTGCTAGAGTGGTCTACGAGCAGTACTTC.

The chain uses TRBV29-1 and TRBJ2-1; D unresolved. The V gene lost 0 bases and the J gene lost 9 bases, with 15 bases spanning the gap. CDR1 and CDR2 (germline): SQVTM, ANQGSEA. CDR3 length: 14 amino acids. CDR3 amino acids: CSVEDLSGWGEQFF. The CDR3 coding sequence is TGCAGCGTTGAAGATCTCTCCGGGTGGGGTGAGCAGTTCTTC.

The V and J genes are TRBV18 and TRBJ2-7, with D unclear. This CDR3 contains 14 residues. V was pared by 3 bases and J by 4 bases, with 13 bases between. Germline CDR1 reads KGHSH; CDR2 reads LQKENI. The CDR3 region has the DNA TGTGCCAGCTCACCCCCCGAGCAGGAGTACGAGCAGTACTTC. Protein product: CASSPPEQEYEQYF.

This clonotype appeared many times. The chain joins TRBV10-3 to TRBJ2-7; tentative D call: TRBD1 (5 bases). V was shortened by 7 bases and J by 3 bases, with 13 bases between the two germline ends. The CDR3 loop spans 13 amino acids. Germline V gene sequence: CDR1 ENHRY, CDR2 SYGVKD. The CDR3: CAIKQDNIYEQYF. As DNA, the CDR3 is TGTGCCATCAAGCAGGACAATATCTACGAGCAGTACTTC.

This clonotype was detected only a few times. CDR3 nucleotides: TGTGCCAGCAGCTCCTCCCGCCCCACCGGGGAGCTGTTTTTT. Residues: CASSSSRPTGELFF. The rearrangement uses TRBV7-2 and TRBJ2-2; D gene uncertain. The CDR3 extends over 14 amino acids. In germline, CDR1 is SGHTA, CDR2 FQGNSA. Trimming took off 4 bases at V and 4 bases at J, with 10 bases between the two ends.

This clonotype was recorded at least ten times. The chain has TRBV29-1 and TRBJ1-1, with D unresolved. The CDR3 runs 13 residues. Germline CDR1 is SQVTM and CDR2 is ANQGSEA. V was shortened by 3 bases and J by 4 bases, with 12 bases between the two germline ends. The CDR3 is CSVEGSKGTEAFF. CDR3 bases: TGCAGCGTTGAGGGATCTAAGGGCACTGAAGCTTTCTTT.

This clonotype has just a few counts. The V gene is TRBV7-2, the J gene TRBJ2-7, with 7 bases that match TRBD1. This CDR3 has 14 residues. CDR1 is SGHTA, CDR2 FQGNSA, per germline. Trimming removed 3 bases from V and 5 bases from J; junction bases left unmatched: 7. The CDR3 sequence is CASSFTGVVHEQYF. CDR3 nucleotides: TGTGCCAGCAGCTTTACAGGGGTTGTTCACGAGCAGTACTTC. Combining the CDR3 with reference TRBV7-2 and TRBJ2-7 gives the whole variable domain GAGVSQSPSNKVTEKGKDVELRCDPISGHTALYWYRQSLGQGLEFLIYFQGNSAPDKSGLPSDRFSAERTGGSVSTLTIQRTQQEDSAVYLCASSFTGVVHEQYFGPGTRLTVT.

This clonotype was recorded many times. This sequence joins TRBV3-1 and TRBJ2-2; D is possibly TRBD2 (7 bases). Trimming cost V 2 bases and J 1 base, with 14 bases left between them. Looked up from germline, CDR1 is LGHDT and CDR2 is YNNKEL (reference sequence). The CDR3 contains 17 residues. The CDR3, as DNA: TGTGCCAGCAGCCAATCTCGCGGGGGCCAGAACACCGGGGAGCTGTTTTTT. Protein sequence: CASSQSRGGQNTGELFF. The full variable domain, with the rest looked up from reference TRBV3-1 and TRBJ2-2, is DTAVSQTPKYLVTQMGNDKSIKCEQNLGHDTMYWYKQDSKKFLKIMFSYNNKELIINETVPNRFSPKSPDKAHLNLHINSLELGDSAVYFCASSQSRGGQNTGELFFGEGSRLTVL.

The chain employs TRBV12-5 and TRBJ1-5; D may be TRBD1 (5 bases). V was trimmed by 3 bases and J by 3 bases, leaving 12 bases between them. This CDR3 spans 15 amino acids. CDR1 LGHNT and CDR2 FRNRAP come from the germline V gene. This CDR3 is CASGLWGKANQPQHF. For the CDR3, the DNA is TGTGCTAGTGGTTTATGGGGGAAGGCCAATCAGCCCCAGCATTTT.

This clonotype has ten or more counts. The CDR3 sequence is CASGLSGTGNYGYTF. In DNA, the CDR3 is TGTGCCAGCGGACTCTCCGGGACAGGGAACTATGGCTACACCTTC. The gene calls are TRBV11-2 and TRBJ1-2; 9 bases map to TRBD1. V lost 8 bases, J lost 2 bases, and 9 bases stayed unmatched. Germline lookup yields CDR1 SGHAT and CDR2 FQNNGV. The length of the CDR3 is 15 residues. Full variable domain (outside the CDR3, taken from reference TRBV11-2 and TRBJ1-2): EAGVAQSPRYKIIEKRQSVAFWCNPISGHATLYWYQQILGQGPKLLIQFQNNGVVDDSQLPKDRFSAERLKGVDSTLKIQPAKLEDSAVYLCASGLSGTGNYGYTFGSGTRLTVV.

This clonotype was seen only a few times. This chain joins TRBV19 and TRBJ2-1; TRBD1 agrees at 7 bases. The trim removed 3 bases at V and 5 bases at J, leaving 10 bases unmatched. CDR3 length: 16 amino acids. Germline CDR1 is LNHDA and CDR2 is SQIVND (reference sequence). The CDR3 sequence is CASSIGFGQVNNEQFF. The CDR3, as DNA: TGTGCCAGTAGTATCGGCTTCGGACAGGTGAACAATGAGCAGTTCTTC.

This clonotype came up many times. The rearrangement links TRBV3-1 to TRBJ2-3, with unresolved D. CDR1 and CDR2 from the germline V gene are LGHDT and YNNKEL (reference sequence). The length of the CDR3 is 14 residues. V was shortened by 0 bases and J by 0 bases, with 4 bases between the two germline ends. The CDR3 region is CASSQDPSTDTQYF. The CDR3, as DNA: TGTGCCAGCAGCCAAGATCCCAGCACAGATACGCAGTATTTT.

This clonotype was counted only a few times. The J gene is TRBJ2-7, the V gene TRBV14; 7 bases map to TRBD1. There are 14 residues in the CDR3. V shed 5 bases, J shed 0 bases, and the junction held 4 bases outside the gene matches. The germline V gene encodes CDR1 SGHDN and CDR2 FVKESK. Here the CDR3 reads CASSYRGYSYEQYF. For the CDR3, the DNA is TGTGCCAGCAGCTACAGGGGTTACTCCTACGAGCAGTACTTC.

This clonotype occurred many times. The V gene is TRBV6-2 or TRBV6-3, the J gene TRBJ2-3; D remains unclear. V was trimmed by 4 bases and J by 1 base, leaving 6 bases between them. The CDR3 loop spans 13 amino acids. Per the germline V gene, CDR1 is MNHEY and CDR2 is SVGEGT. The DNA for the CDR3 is TGTGCCAGCAGTTCGACGCGCACAGATACGCAGTATTTT. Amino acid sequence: CASSSTRTDTQYF.

Here the CDR3 reads CASSLGTGARYEQYF. DNA of the CDR3: TGCGCCAGCAGCTTGGGGACAGGGGCCCGTTACGAGCAGTACTTC. The chain employs TRBV5-1 and TRBJ2-7; 9 bases agree with TRBD1. The CDR3 totals 15 residues. CDR1 is SGHRS and CDR2 is YFSETQ in the germline V gene. The J segment lost 4 bases and the V segment lost 0 bases, leaving 5 bases of the junction unmatched.